The rows below give T cell receptor beta chains drawn from one sample of a study of human T cells and chemical hapten exposure. TCRdb passed the RACE reads through MiXCR, listing each CDR3 protein once. The data show fewer than 400,000 distinct CDR3 sequences, with roughly 6.9% seen just once and approximately 8.9% held by the top ten. The source was whole blood, collected in connection with sensitization to the hapten diphenylcyclopropenone (DPC). All receptors come from a woman between 18 and 30 years old with alopecia areata. Some clones in this sample may be carry-over from other donors' samples. CDR3s include the opening cysteine and the closing phenylalanine or tryptophan.

j_call v_call cdr3_length cdr3_aa
TRBJ1-5 TRBV2 15 CASSESDGQNQPQHF
TRBJ2-3 TRBV4-3 16 CASSQDLPSGGDTQYF
TRBJ1-6 TRBV20-1 12 CSVDGRGSPLHF
TRBJ2-3 TRBV7-2 18 CASSPQTAPNPSTDTQYF
TRBJ2-5 TRBV5-4 15 CASSLATGIQETQYF
TRBJ1-3 TRBV7-2 16 CASSLYRTTSGNTIYF
TRBJ2-3 TRBV10-3 13 CAIRRTGRDTQYF
TRBJ2-5 TRBV11-2 16 CASSSPTSGGGAAQYF
TRBJ2-3 TRBV2 16 CASSDVDTAYGDTQYF
TRBJ1-2 TRBV29-1 14 CSVEEAGGAGGYTF
TRBJ1-1 TRBV6-6 14 CASSYEGANTEAFF
TRBJ2-7 TRBV29-1 15 CSVGSSARGWWEQYF
TRBJ2-5 TRBV5-6 17 CASSLGPLKRYQETQYF
TRBJ1-5 TRBV9 14 CASSERDHYQPQHF
TRBJ1-4 TRBV12-3/TRBV12-4 14 CASSFGGAYEKLFF
TRBJ1-5 TRBV4-1 15 CASSQVLGGNQPQHF
TRBJ1-2 TRBV28 11 CASSSPRGYTF
TRBJ2-3 TRBV4-2 15 CASSRAHSMPDTQYF
TRBJ2-1 TRBV7-9 15 CASSTRQGVHNEQFF
TRBJ1-1 TRBV20-1 16 CSATGSVWPLNTEAFF
TRBJ2-7 TRBV7-9 14 CASSLGQLSYEQYF
TRBJ2-5 TRBV7-9 14 CASSSSGHQETQYF
TRBJ1-2 TRBV6-5 14 CASVPGRGNYGYTF
TRBJ2-3 TRBV11-2 17 CASSPRPGGVSQGTQYF
TRBJ2-3 TRBV3-1 16 CASSQTGTRMTDTQYF
TRBJ1-5 TRBV4-3 15 CASSQVAGGYQPQHF
TRBJ2-3 TRBV20-1 11 CSASPTDTQYF
TRBJ2-1 TRBV7-3 15 CASSLSGGNYNEQFF
TRBJ2-1 TRBV3-1 15 CASSQLGGASPEQFF
TRBJ2-3 TRBV10-3 15 CASRTSGEGADTQYF
TRBJ1-3 TRBV12-3/TRBV12-4 15 CASSRAGSSGNTIYF
TRBJ2-3 TRBV7-2 16 CASSLGTSGFTDTQYF
TRBJ1-4 TRBV5-5 14 CASSLGGYNEKLFF
TRBJ1-1 TRBV6-5 15 CASRRGARMNTEAFF
TRBJ1-5 TRBV2 15 CASSEAVPGNQPQHF
TRBJ2-1 TRBV7-2 14 CASLPGTGYFEQFF
TRBJ2-3 TRBV12-3/TRBV12-4 14 CASSSLPPTDTQYF
TRBJ2-2 TRBV12-3/TRBV12-4 16 CASSLELAVNTGELFF
TRBJ2-3 TRBV27 18 CASTQIGTGGPSTDTQYF
TRBJ2-3 TRBV6-2/TRBV6-3 13 CATSTGTTDTQYF
TRBJ2-7 TRBV4-2 15 CASSQDLGRAYEQYF
TRBJ2-1 TRBV5-8 16 CASSSITGTPYNEQFF
TRBJ2-1 TRBV5-1 15 CASSLAGRSYNEQFF
TRBJ2-3 TRBV20-1 13 CSARNSSVNTQYF
TRBJ2-1 TRBV12-3/TRBV12-4 14 CASTLGLVGNEQFF
TRBJ2-7 TRBV5-5 13 CASSSILVGEQYF
TRBJ1-6 TRBV7-9 14 CASSYLGGVSPLHF
TRBJ1-2 TRBV28 12 CASSARVGGYTF
TRBJ1-1 TRBV4-2 14 CASTGQGMNTEAFF
TRBJ1-2 TRBV11-2 13 CATSTDTNYGYTF
TRBJ2-5 TRBV19 16 CASSIDSGRGRETQYF
TRBJ2-1 TRBV5-5 15 CACQNYVREINEQFF